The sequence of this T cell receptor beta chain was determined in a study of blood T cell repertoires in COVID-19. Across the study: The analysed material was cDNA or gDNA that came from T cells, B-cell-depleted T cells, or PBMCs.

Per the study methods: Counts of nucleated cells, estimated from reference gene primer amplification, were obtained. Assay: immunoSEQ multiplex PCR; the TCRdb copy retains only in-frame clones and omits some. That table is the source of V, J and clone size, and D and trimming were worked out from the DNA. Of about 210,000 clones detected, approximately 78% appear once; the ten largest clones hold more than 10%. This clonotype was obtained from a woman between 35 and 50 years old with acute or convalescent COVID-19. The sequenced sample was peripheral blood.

CDR3 residues: CASSVQQKSSYEQYF. CDR3 sequence (DNA): TGTGCCAGCAGTGTCCAACAGAAGAGCTCCTACGAGCAGTACTTC. The rearrangement joins TRBV6-4 to TRBJ2-7; D unresolved. CDR3 length equals 15 residues. Germline CDR1 is MRHNA and CDR2 is SNTAGT. V was pared by 4 bases and J by 0 bases, with 13 bases between.